What follows is one T cell receptor beta chain and its context. In the original processing: Reference gene primer amplification gave estimated nucleated cell counts. Some clones are missing from TCRdb's copy, which holds only in-frame ones; the method was immunoSEQ multiplex PCR. That table supplies the V and J calls and clone size; D and trimming were determined from the DNA. The repertoire holds 150,000 to 200,000 clones, with about 88% as singletons. The entry originates in a study of blood T cell repertoires in COVID-19. Study as a whole: Researchers got acute and convalescent COVID-19 samples from the United States, Italy and Spain. T cells, B-cell-depleted T cells, or PBMCs supplied cDNA or gDNA.

Source material: peripheral blood. This receptor was identified in a human donor in a cohort sampled during active COVID-19.

In DNA form, the CDR3 reads TGTGCCAGCAGTGACGGGGAGGGACGCGAGCAGTACTTC. Translated, it gives CASSDGEGREQYF. V gene TRBV6-4 combines with J gene TRBJ2-7; 7 bases align to TRBD2. The CDR3 extends over 13 amino acids. In germline, CDR1 is MRHNA, CDR2 SNTAGT. Trimming took 2 bases from V and 6 from J; bases not matched to a gene: 4.